This record concerns one T cell receptor beta chain sequence. TCRdb keeps only in-frame clones here, not all; method: immunoSEQ multiplex PCR. The sample shows under 250,000 clones, roughly three quarters of them seen only once. These data come from a study of blood T cell repertoires in COVID-19. The germline V gene encodes CDR1 MNHEY and CDR2 SMNVEV (reference sequence). V shed 5 bases, J shed 5 bases, and the junction held 6 bases outside the gene matches. This CDR3 region has 16 residues. The chain combines TRBV27 with TRBJ2-3, with 14 bases aligning to TRBD2. The sample comprised peripheral blood. The sequence was collected from a woman between 35 and 50 years old with COVID-19, enrolled during active disease. As DNA, the CDR3 is TGTGCCAGCAGTCTCCGACTAGCGGGAGGGCAAGATACGCAGTATTTT. The encoded protein is CASSLRLAGGQDTQYF.